The text below deals with one T cell receptor (beta chain). Its target antigen remains unknown. Base qualities are not at hand, and no much larger clone is one base apart. Spanning cysteine to phenylalanine, the CDR3 consists of 15 amino acids. Of the read, only the CDR3 DNA is kept; its 45 bases are in frame from base 1. The CDR1 and CDR2 encoded by the germline V gene (reference sequence) are MNHNY and SVGAGI. Deletion took 4 bases off V and 4 bases off J, with a span of 14 bases between the germline ends. The immunoSEQ Assay, a bias-controlled multiplex PCR, was used to amplify TCRbeta CDR3 regions from genomic DNA. The study's own analysis went as follows. The number of nucleated cells in each sample was estimated from the amplification of reference gene primers within the assay. To quantify the absolute abundance of each unique TCRbeta CDR3 rearrangement, sequence reads were collapsed and filtered. For each sample, productive Simpson clonality was calculated by taking the square root of Simpson's diversity index across productive rearrangements. Entries here come from immuneACCESS through TCRdb and include only in-frame sequences with V and J called. Some clones fail to appear in such tables; in the studies checked, an unresolved V gene covers under half of the shortfall, and the cause of the remainder is unknown. From that table come the V and J calls and clone size; the DNA was used to work out D and trimming. Recorded for this sample are 150,000 to 200,000 clones; 80% to 90% of them occurred a single time. The top ten constitute under 2% of the sample.

Samples from volunteer blood donors who had recovered from COVID-19 were contributed by a second Seattle source. The collaborating institutions used their own protocols to collect whole blood in K2EDTA tubes. For TCRbeta analysis, collaborators shipped samples as frozen whole blood, isolated PBMCs, or DNA extracted from either of those sample types. This record comes from a study of blood T cell repertoires in COVID-19 (dated by TCRdb to 2018 to 2021). About the investigation overall: Samples from collaborators originated in the United States, Italy and Spain and spanned both the acute and convalescent phases of COVID-19. Deeply sampled blood TCRbeta repertoires from subjects exposed to, actively infected with, or recovered from COVID-19 were included in the dataset. A freely available public database, intended as a resource for researchers studying the immune response to SARS-CoV-2, is where the repertoires were released. The material from the prospective study consisted of cDNA or gDNA derived from T cells, B-cell-depleted T cells, or PBMCs. Nearly every sample came with metadata listing a de-identified subject ID, COVID-19 status, age in years and sex. Samples were obtained from the ongoing ImmuneRACE study (first 160 participants) and from over 1,000 subjects provided by 6 global collaborators. Where HLA class I and class II types were available, the types were taken from metadata supplied by the sample provider, not from assay-based typing. Results the study describes overall, beyond this receptor: How much clinical and demographic metadata was included differed by source and by participant, and the metadata was provided uncurated.

Sequenced material: peripheral blood. The rearranged segments are TRBV6-6 and TRBJ2-1, with a tentative D gene TRBD2 over 6 matching bases. This clonotype was sampled from a man aged 18-30 years who had recovered from COVID-19. CDR3 loop: CASSFRDGRYNEQFF. The sequenced DNA: TGTGCCAGCAGTTTCCGGGACGGGAGATACAATGAGCAGTTCTTC.